One and the same sample provided the 24 T cell receptor beta chains below, sequenced in a study of T cell responses to AZD1222 COVID-19 vaccine. Assay used: immunoSEQ multiplex PCR; TCRdb lists only in-frame clones, some missing. This sample has roughly 66,000 clones, with around four fifths found just once. The sample consisted of peripheral blood, taken on day 0 of AZD1222 vaccination. These receptors were obtained from an adult in good health.

This chain joins TRBV3-1 (or the pseudogene TRBV3-2) and TRBJ1-1, with TRBD1 as a possible D gene (5 bases). Per germline, CDR1 LGHDT and CDR2 YNNKEL (reference sequence). The CDR3 spans 16 residues. V was clipped by 3 bases and J by 1 base, with 15 bases between them. The CDR3 DNA reads as TGTGCCAGCAGCCACCTCGGCGGGGCGGCGAACACTGAAGCTTTCTTT. Protein: CASSHLGGAANTEAFF.

In DNA, the CDR3 is TGTGCCAGCAGTTACTCGTACACAGTCGTTAATGAAAAACTGTTTTTT. Encoded protein: CASSYSYTVVNEKLFF. The rearrangement joins TRBV6-5 to TRBJ1-4; the D is unclear. V was pared by 0 bases and J by 4 bases, with 12 bases between. Germline values: CDR1 MNHEY, CDR2 SVGAGI. The CDR3 has 16 amino acids.

The V call is TRBV3-1 (or the pseudogene TRBV3-2), the J call TRBJ1-3; a weak D match, TRBD1 (6 bases). Germline V lookup: CDR1 LGHDT, CDR2 YNNKEL (reference sequence). Trimming took 1 base from V and 1 from J, leaving 11 bases between them. The CDR3 length is 16 residues. The CDR3 region has the DNA TGTGCCAGCAGCCAAGTTGCCAGGGGATCTGGAAACACCATATATTTT. It codes for CASSQVARGSGNTIYF.

V is TRBV4-3 and J is TRBJ1-3; D may be TRBD1 (6 bases). The CDR3 spans 14 residues. Germline CDR1 LGHNA, CDR2 YSLEER. The germline V and J ends were trimmed by 1 base and 8 bases, with 12 bases remaining between them. CDR3 residues: CASSQVHNRDTIYF. Here the CDR3 DNA reads TGCGCCAGCAGCCAAGTCCACAACAGGGACACCATATATTTT.

The chain has TRBV5-1 and TRBJ1-4, with D maybe TRBD1 (5 bases). The CDR3 has 14 residues. Trimming pared 0 bases from V and 7 bases from J, leaving 10 bases between. Per the germline V gene, CDR1 is SGHRS and CDR2 is YFSETQ. CDR3 sequence (DNA): TGCGCCAGCAGCTTGGGACCAGGGAGTGAAAAACTGTTTTTT. Its translation: CASSLGPGSEKLFF.

This chain connects TRBV5-1 to TRBJ2-7; D assignment may be TRBD1 or TRBD2 (5 bases each). CDR3 size: 15 residues. Germline V gene data show CDR1 as SGHRS and CDR2 as YFSETQ. The germline V and J ends were trimmed by 4 bases and 0 bases, with 14 bases remaining between them. The CDR3 sequence: CASSIASGPSYEQYF. The CDR3 DNA reads as TGCGCCAGCAGCATTGCCTCGGGGCCCTCCTACGAGCAGTACTTC.

The chain recombines TRBV6-2 or TRBV6-3 with TRBJ2-2; 8 bases agree with TRBD2. Germline V gene data show CDR1 as MNHEY and CDR2 as SVGEGT. The CDR3 has 16 residues. Germline trimming cut 2 bases from V and 5 bases from J; bases unmatched to any gene: 7. The CDR3 region has the DNA TGTGCCAGCAGTTACCCGGGGGGGACGAGAACCGGGGAGCTGTTTTTT. Translation gives CASSYPGGTRTGELFF.

The chain links TRBV6-5 to TRBJ2-7; 9 bases are a match to TRBD1. The CDR3 has 14 residues. The junction had 4 bases not matched to a gene; V was cut back by 5 bases and J by 2 bases. Germline lookup yields CDR1 MNHEY and CDR2 SVGAGI. CDR3: CASSPTGGAYEQYF. CDR3 coding DNA: TGTGCCAGCAGTCCGACAGGGGGTGCCTACGAGCAGTACTTC.

This sequence joins TRBV5-8 and TRBJ2-7; D is unclear. Germline CDR1 is SGHTS and CDR2 is YDEGEE. CDR3 size: 15 residues. V was pared by 0 bases and J by 2 bases, with 12 bases between. CDR3 amino acids: CASSLGDGLAYEQYF. The CDR3 nucleotides are TGTGCCAGCAGCTTGGGAGACGGGCTCGCCTACGAGCAGTACTTC.

This clone was found once. V usage is TRBV5-1 and J usage is TRBJ2-5, with 13 bases matching TRBD2. V shed 3 bases and J 4 bases; nucleotides not matched to a gene: 6. The CDR3 runs to 16 residues. Looked up from germline, CDR1 is SGHRS and CDR2 is YFSETQ. CDR3 in DNA: TGCGCCAGCAGCTCAGGACTAGCGGGGGCCCTAGAGACCCAGTACTTC. Its translation: CASSSGLAGALETQYF. The full variable domain, its missing parts supplied by reference TRBV5-1 and TRBJ2-5, is KAGVTQTPRYLIKTRGQQVTLSCSPISGHRSVSWYQQTPGQGLQFLFEYFSETQRNKGNFPGRFSGRQFSNSRSEMNVSTLELGDSALYLCASSSGLAGALETQYFGPGTRLLVL.

The table lists this clone with a few counts. J is TRBJ1-3 and V is TRBV5-1; 9 nucleotides agree with TRBD1. Per germline, CDR1 SGHRS and CDR2 YFSETQ. Trimming cost V 0 bases and J 2 bases; bases outside gene matches: 3. This CDR3 region has 16 residues. CDR3 nucleotide sequence: TGCGCCAGCAGCTTGGGGGACAGGGTGGCTGGAAACACCATATATTTT. Translated, it gives CASSLGDRVAGNTIYF.

This chain joins TRBV6-4 and TRBJ2-5; D is possibly TRBD1 (5 bases). From germline, CDR1 is MRHNA and CDR2 SNTAGT. This CDR3 is 13 amino acids long. The germline V and J ends were trimmed by 4 bases and 1 base, with 7 bases remaining between them. CDR3 in amino acids: CASSVQAQETQYF. CDR3 bases: TGTGCCAGCAGTGTACAGGCCCAAGAGACCCAGTACTTC.

This clone showed up just once. This chain connects TRBV11-1 to TRBJ1-1, with 9 nucleotides matching TRBD1. The CDR3 is 14 amino acids. Germline CDR1 and CDR2: SGHAT and FQDESV (reference sequence). J gave up 5 bases and V 5 bases, and 6 bases lay outside the gene matches. The CDR3 loop reads CASSLGQGRTEAFF. The CDR3 coding sequence is TGTGCCAGCAGCCTGGGACAGGGTAGAACTGAAGCTTTCTTT.

The V and J genes are TRBV5-4 and TRBJ2-2, with TRBD1 as a possible D gene (6 bases). Per germline, CDR1 SGHNT and CDR2 YYREEE (reference sequence). The length of the CDR3 is 13 residues. The V end was cut by 4 bases, the J end by 6 bases, with 10 bases between. CDR3 nucleotides: TGTGCCAGCAGCCTGACAGGAGCCGGGGAGCTGTTTTTT. Its translation: CASSLTGAGELFF.

The chain employs TRBV4-3 and TRBJ1-1; no clear D. The V end lost 1 base, the J end lost 1 base, and 10 bases lay between the germline ends. The germline gives CDR1 LGHNA, CDR2 YSLEER. This CDR3 region has 15 residues. The CDR3 nucleotides are TGCGCCAGCAGCCAAGCGTCGGGTGCGAACACTGAAGCTTTCTTT. This codes for CASSQASGANTEAFF.

This chain joins TRBV10-2 and TRBJ1-2; 7 nucleotides agree with TRBD1. Germline CDR1 reads WSHSY; CDR2 reads SAAADI. This CDR3 contains 16 residues. Germline trimming cut 6 bases from V and 2 bases from J; bases unmatched to any gene: 12. CDR3 region: CASRAVATGINYGYTF. The CDR3 DNA sequence: TGCGCCAGCAGAGCCGTTGCGACAGGGATCAACTATGGCTACACCTTC.

This clone was observed many times. The chain recombines TRBV20-1 with TRBJ2-7, with no clear D. CDR1 is DFQATT and CDR2 is SNEGSKA in the germline V gene (reference sequence). The CDR3 consists of 11 residues. Deletions cut 5 bases from V and 0 bases from J, with 5 bases between. CDR3 protein: CSAWDSYEQYF. The CDR3 nucleotides are TGCAGTGCTTGGGACTCCTACGAGCAGTACTTC.

The chain has TRBV10-1 and TRBJ2-7, with a tentative D call TRBD1 (6 bases). Germline-derived CDR1 and CDR2 are WNHNN and SYGVQD (reference sequence). This CDR3 comprises 14 residues. Trimming cost V 2 bases and J 2 bases, with 10 bases left between them. CDR3 coding DNA: TGCGCCAGCAGTGAGGGAAAGGGGGCCTACGAGCAGTACTTC. Translated, it gives CASSEGKGAYEQYF.

The CDR3 DNA reads TGTGCCACCAGCAGAGGGTCGGGGTGGACATCAGATGGCTACACCTTC. It encodes CATSRGSGWTSDGYTF. The genes are TRBV15 and TRBJ1-2; maybe TRBD1 (5 bases). Per germline, CDR1 LNHNV and CDR2 YYDKDF (reference sequence). The V gene lost 1 base and the J gene lost 6 bases, with 18 bases spanning the gap. This CDR3 spans 16 amino acids.

J is TRBJ1-5 and V is TRBV7-8, with D uncertain. V lost 2 bases to trimming and J lost 0 bases, with 8 bases between them. The CDR3 runs 15 residues. Germline V CDR1 and CDR2: SGHVS, FQNEAQ. This CDR3 is CASSLWSYSNQPQHF. The CDR3 DNA is TGTGCCAGCAGCTTATGGTCATATAGCAATCAGCCCCAGCATTTT. The full variable domain, rest sourced from reference TRBV7-8 and TRBJ1-5, is GAGVSQSPRYKVAKRGQDVALRCDPISGHVSLFWYQQALGQGPEFLTYFQNEAQLDKSGLPSDRFFAERPEGSVSTLKIQRTQQEDSAVYLCASSLWSYSNQPQHFGDGTRLSIL.

The chain recombines TRBV13 with TRBJ2-1, with D unclear. CDR1 and CDR2 from the germline V gene are PRHDT and FYEKMQ (reference sequence). The CDR3 is 15 residues long. V lost 3 bases and J 6 bases, leaving 15 bases between the germline ends. The CDR3 loop reads CASSFQTRRSNEQFF. In DNA, the CDR3 is TGTGCCAGCAGCTTCCAGACCCGCCGAAGCAATGAGCAGTTCTTC.

The J gene is TRBJ2-1, the V gene TRBV19; TRBD1 aligns across 9 bases. Germline trimming cut 3 bases from V and 6 bases from J; bases unmatched to any gene: 9. Germline loops: CDR1 LNHDA, CDR2 SQIVND (reference sequence). The CDR3 has 16 residues. Written as DNA, the CDR3 is TGTGCCAGTAGTATCCACAGGGGGCGTGAGGGCAATGAGCAGTTCTTC. It encodes CASSIHRGREGNEQFF.

J is TRBJ1-6 and V is TRBV10-3, with D tentatively TRBD1 (5 bases). Germline CDR1 is ENHRY and CDR2 is SYGVKD. The V gene lost 0 bases and the J gene lost 8 bases, with 5 bases spanning the gap. This CDR3 contains 13 residues. This CDR3 is CAISESGDSPLHF. In DNA form, the CDR3 reads TGTGCCATCAGTGAGTCGGGGGATTCACCCCTCCACTTT.

The rearrangement links TRBV9 to TRBJ2-2, with 9 bases identical to TRBD2. The germline V gene has CDR1 SGDLS and CDR2 YYNGEE. V was pared by 2 bases and J by 4 bases, with 9 bases of the junction left unmatched. The CDR3 is made up of 17 amino acids. The CDR3 DNA follows: TGTGCCAGCAGCGTCACGTTAAGCGGGGGGATCACCGGGGAGCTGTTTTTT. This gives the protein CASSVTLSGGITGELFF.